This T cell receptor (beta chain) was documented in a study of T cell responses to AZD1222 COVID-19 vaccine. The CDR3 runs 14 residues. Germline V CDR1 and CDR2: SGHRS, YFSETQ. The V gene lost 0 bases and the J gene lost 1 base, with 7 bases spanning the gap. Details on this clone: Its antigen is still unknown. This sample includes further DNA sequences coding for the same CDR3.

Assay used: immunoSEQ multiplex PCR; TCRdb lists only in-frame clones, some missing. Among 250,000 to 300,000 clones listed, around 93% were seen once. Study-wide points: There were mostly white British donors and more females than males, and clonal diversity was possibly underestimated. With two AZD1222 doses given, Spike-specific TCR breadth and depth both rose.

The origin of this receptor is an adult who received the AZD1222 COVID-19 vaccine. The sequenced sample was peripheral blood, obtained 28 days after the second AZD1222 dose. The chain uses TRBV5-1 and TRBJ1-1; D uncertain. The CDR3 bases are TGCGCCAGCAGCTTGGCCCGAGGGAACACTGAAGCTTTCTTT. Encoded protein: CASSLARGNTEAFF.